These T cell receptor beta chains were read from a single sample in a study of OX40 agonist ivuxolimab in advanced cancers. The protocol was immunoSEQ multiplex PCR, while the TCRdb copy is restricted to in-frame clones and leaves out a portion. The repertoire holds over 25,000 clones, with 80% to 85% as singletons. The specimen comprised CD4+ or CD8+ T cells sorted from blood, sampled in a trial of the OX40 agonist ivuxolimab. The receptors here all came from an adult with an advanced solid tumor such as melanoma, head and neck, liver or kidney cancer. The conserved cysteine and the conserved F or W are not part of the CDR3 here. For some rows the clone size is stated as once, few or many, or as a class when expanded; others skip it.

clone_size | v_call | cdr3_aa
- | TRBV10-1 | ASSPRGASSYEQY
- | TRBV2 | ASGTGSNTIY
few | TRBV11-2 | ASTLVGNEQF
few | TRBV11-2 | ASSPGTGRGNTIY
- | TRBV4-2 | ASSQSGGALH
- | TRBV5-8 | ASPGQGRKETQY
- | TRBV9 | ASSIGDRNTEAF
- | TRBV28 | ASSLTALDEKLF
- | TRBV18 | ASSPSATLNTEAF
- | TRBV6-1 | ASSERESGSSYNSPLH
once | TRBV11-2 | ASSLAGGETQY
once | TRBV27 | ASSWLAGGKGLVEQY
- | TRBV7-9 | ASSPRTGGDTGELF
once | TRBV4-1 | ASSQTGLGGYT
- | TRBV10-1 | ASSEGTRSDTQY
- | TRBV5-1 | ASSLAPLDRRKSYEQY
few | TRBV4-2 | ASSHARLQGNTEAF
- | TRBV30 | AWSVRTGSGDGYT
- | TRBV2 | ASRAQQPNEKLF
few | TRBV6-6 | ASSYLADGNYGYT
- | TRBV5-8 | ASSVLASGGPLTGELF
- | TRBV5-6 | ASSSGPQETQY
- | TRBV7-9 | ASSTDSSSGNTIY
- | TRBV11-2 | ASRVAGAYEQY
- | TRBV6-1 | ASKSRAVAPPD
- | TRBV6-5 | ASSTAGLTTYEQY
few | TRBV6-1 | ASGGARDTQY
- | TRBV10-2 | ASRSGGALYEQF
- | TRBV6-5 | ASSSPGGGQPQH
once | TRBV6-6 | ASSYKLGETSYEQY
- | TRBV2 | ASSEVRSRVSPLH
- | TRBV6-6 | ASRPPGPFVQPQH
- | TRBV7-9 | ASSFSGGTTVASTDTQY
- | TRBV4-1 | ASSQFTSRNEQF
- | TRBV28 | ATRPGLQPQH
- | TRBV19 | ASRGQGSIQY
- | TRBV5-1 | ASSLGPAGVTGELF
- | TRBV19 | ASGTGGRTEAF
- | TRBV6-1 | ASSTGTGNTIY
few | TRBV9 | ASSSGPPNTGELF
- | TRBV10-3 | AIRDSITDTQY
- | TRBV5-1 | ASSPEGGAYEQY
- | TRBV5-1 | ASSFAPSSTLNTGELF
- | TRBV2 | ASSALSGVFSNQPQH
- | TRBV2 | AITRTNTEAF
- | TRBV5-1 | ASSPPGTGPGELF
- | TRBV5-5 | ASSTGTGNSPLH